This T cell receptor beta chain came from a study of CXCR3-negative and CXCR3-positive naive CD8 T cells. The study made its TRB cDNA libraries by 5' RACE, adding UMI labels. No DNA is given; TCRdb re-called the 5' RACE reads and lists each CDR3 protein once. Its table records about 57,000 distinct CDR3 sequences. The sequence derives from a human donor in good health. Some clones in this sample may be carry-over from other donors' samples. Source material: memory CD8+ T cells from blood.

CDR3 sequence: CASSWDIHRDIYEQYF. The chain carries TRBV5-1 and TRBJ2-7; TCRdb designates TRBD1, a call that cannot be tested without DNA. This CDR3 has 16 amino acids. Germline V gives CDR1 SGHRS, CDR2 YFSETQ.